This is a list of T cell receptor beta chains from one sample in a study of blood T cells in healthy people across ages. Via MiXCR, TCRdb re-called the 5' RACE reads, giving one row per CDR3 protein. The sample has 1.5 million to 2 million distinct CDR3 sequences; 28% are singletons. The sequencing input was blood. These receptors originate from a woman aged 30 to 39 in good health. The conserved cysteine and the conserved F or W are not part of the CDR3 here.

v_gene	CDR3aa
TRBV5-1	ASSLSPLTGQETQY
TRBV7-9	ASSLVSSGSTNEQF
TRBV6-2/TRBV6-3	ASSQGTLWSEQF
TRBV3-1	ASSPTSREETQY
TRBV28	ASSPGQGASNYGYT
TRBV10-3	TIGGTDAGDYT
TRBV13	ASSYSPEPHEQY
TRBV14	ASSQEVATEAF
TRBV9	ASSTDGGPTEAF
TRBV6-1	ASSGGHLRGYGYT
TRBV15	ATSRVQGAYEQY
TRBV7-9	ASHLGLGGHNEQF
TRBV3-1	TSSQARGRKF
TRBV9	ASSEFGLAGRETQY
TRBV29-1	SVDIGSLYNEQF
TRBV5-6	ASSLLGREGLNTDTQY
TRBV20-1	SARQGYINSPPH
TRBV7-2	ASSSRPDLTWPY
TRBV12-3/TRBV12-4	ASSFLGSQEKLF
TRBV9	ASSVGLVGGGDEQF
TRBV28	AGGPRTDTQY
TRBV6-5	ASQGGGLEQY
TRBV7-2	ASSSPRLEDTQY
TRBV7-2	ASSYGVSSSTDTQY
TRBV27	ASSRQGESYNEQF
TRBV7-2	ASSLGAGFGAPLH
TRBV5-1	ASSSDTGYNEQF
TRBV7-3	VSSLSSLAGGRGEQF
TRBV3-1	ASSPAALNQPQH
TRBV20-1	SANPGTTYEQY
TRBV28	ASSFLTAGVTGEQY
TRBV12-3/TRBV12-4	AGSLATLDRFFYNVQF
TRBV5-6	ASSFGPGQGRGRNTEAF
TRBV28	ASRTDGTNQPQH
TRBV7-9	ASSLVGPGHYGYT
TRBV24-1	ATSDSPERGSYNEQF